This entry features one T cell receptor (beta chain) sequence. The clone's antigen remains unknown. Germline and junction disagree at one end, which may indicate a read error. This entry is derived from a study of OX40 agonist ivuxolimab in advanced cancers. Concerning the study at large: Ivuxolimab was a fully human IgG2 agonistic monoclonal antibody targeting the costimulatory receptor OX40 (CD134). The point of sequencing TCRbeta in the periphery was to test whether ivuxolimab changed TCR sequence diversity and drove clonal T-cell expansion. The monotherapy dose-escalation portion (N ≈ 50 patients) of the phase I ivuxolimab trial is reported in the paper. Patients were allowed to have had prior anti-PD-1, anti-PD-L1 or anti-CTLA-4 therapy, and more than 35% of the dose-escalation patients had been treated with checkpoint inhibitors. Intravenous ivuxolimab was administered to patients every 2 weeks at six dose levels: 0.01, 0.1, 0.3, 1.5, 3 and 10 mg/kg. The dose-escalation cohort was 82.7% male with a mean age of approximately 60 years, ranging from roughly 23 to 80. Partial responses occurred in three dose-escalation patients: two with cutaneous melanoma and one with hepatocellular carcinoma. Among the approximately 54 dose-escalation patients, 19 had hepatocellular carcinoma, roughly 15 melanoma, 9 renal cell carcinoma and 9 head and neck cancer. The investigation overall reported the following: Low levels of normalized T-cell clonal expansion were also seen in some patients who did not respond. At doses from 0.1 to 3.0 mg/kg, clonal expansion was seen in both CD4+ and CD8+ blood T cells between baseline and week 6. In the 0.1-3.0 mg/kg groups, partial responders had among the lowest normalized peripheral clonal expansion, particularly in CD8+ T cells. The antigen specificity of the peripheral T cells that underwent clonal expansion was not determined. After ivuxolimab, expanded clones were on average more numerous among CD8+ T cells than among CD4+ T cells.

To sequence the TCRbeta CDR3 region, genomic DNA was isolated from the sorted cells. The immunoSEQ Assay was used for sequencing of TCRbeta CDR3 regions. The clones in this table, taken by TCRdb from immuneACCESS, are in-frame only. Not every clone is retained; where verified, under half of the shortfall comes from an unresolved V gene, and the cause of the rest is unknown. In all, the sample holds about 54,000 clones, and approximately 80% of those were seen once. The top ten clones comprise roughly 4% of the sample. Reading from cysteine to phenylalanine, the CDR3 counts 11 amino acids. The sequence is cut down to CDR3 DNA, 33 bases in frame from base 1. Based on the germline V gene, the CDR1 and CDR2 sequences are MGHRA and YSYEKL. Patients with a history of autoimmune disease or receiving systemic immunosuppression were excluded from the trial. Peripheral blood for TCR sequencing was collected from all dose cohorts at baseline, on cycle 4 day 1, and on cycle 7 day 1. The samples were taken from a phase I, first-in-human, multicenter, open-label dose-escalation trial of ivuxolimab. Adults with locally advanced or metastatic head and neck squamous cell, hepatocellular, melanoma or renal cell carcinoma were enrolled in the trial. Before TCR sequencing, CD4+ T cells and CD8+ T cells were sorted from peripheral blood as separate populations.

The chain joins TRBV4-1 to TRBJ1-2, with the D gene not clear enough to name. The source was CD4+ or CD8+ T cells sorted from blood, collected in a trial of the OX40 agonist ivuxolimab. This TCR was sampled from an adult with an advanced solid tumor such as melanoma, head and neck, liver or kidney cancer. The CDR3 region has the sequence CASSQHTGYTF. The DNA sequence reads TGTGCCAGCAGCCAACACACTGGCTACACCTTC.